This T cell receptor beta chain was observed in a study of siplizumab effects on memory and regulatory T cells. Coculture of mixed lymphocyte reaction cells was performed at 37°C for 5 to 7 days. CDR1 and CDR2 (germline): PRHDT, FYEKMQ (reference sequence). The V gene lost 6 bases and the J gene lost 1 base, with 7 bases spanning the gap. This CDR3 is built from 12 residues. This clone was picked up one time. The antigen is undetermined. Clones were sequenced by immunoSEQ multiplex PCR, and TCRdb holds only the in-frame ones, with some missing. The table has 8,000 or so clones, about two fifths seen once.

The chain carries TRBV13 and TRBJ2-7; the D is unclear. The sequence came from a human donor in good health; the cells came from an allogeneic mixed lymphocyte reaction. Input material: CFSE-low (dividing) CD8+ T cells sorted from an allogeneic mixed lymphocyte reaction. The CDR3 DNA follows: TGTGCCAGCAGTGGTCTTTCCTACGAGCAGTACTTC. Translated, it gives CASSGLSYEQYF. Based on the CDR3 plus reference TRBV13 and TRBJ2-7, the full variable domain is AAGVIQSPRHLIKEKRETATLKCYPIPRHDTVYWYQQGPGQDPQFLISFYEKMQSDKGSIPDRFSAQQFSDYHSELNMSSLELGDSALYFCASSGLSYEQYFGPGTRLTVT.